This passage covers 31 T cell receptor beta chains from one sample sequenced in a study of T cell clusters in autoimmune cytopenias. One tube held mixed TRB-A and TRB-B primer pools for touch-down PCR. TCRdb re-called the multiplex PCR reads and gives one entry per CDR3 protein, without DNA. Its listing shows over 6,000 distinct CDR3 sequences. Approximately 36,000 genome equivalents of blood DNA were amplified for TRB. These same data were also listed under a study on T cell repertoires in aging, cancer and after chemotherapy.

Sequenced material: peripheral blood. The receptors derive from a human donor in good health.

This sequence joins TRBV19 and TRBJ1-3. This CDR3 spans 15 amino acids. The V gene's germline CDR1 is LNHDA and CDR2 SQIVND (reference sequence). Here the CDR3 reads CASSRAGSSGNTIYF.

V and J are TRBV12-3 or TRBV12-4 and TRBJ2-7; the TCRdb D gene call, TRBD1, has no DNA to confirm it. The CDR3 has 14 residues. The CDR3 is CASSSAGGPYEQYF.

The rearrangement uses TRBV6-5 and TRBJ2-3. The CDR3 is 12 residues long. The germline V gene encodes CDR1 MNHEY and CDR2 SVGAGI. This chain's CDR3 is CASNAWTDTQYF.

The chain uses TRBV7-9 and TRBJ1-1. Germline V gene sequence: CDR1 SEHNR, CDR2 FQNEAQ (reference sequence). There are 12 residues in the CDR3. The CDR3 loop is CASSKENTEAFF. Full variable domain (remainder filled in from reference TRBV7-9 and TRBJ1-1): DTGVSQNPRHKITKRGQNVTFRCDPISEHNRLYWYRQTLGQGPEFLTYFQNEAQLEKSRLLSDRFSAERPKGSFSTLEIQRTEQGDSAMYLCASSKENTEAFFGQGTRLTVV.

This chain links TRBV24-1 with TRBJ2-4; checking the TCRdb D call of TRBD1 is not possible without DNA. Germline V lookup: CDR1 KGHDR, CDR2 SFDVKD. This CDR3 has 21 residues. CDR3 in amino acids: CATSDLLISDRWVEAKNIQYF.

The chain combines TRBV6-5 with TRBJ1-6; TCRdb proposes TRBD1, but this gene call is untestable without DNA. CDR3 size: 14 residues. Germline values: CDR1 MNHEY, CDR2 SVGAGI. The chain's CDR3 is CASSPRLSDSPLHF.

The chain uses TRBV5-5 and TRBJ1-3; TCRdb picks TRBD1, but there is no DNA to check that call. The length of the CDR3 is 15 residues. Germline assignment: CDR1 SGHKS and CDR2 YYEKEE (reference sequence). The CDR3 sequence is CASSFRTLGPNTIYF.

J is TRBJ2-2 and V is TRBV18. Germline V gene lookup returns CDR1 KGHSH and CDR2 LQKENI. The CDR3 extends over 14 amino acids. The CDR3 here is CASSLQLGTGELFF.

CDR3 residues: CASSRQGGDEKLFF. The chain couples TRBV18 to TRBJ1-4. The germline V gene has CDR1 KGHSH and CDR2 LQKENI. The CDR3 runs to 14 residues.

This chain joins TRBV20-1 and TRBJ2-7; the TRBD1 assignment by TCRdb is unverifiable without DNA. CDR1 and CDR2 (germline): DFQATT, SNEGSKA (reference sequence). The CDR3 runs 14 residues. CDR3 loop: CSARVNGQAYEQYF.

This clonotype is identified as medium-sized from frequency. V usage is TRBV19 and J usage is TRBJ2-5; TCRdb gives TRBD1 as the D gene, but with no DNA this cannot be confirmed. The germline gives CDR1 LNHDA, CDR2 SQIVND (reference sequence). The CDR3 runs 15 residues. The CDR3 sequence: CASSRGGADQETQYF.

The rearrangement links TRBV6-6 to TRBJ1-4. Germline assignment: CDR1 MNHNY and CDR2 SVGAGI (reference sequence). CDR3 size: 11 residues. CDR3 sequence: CASSQNEKLFF.

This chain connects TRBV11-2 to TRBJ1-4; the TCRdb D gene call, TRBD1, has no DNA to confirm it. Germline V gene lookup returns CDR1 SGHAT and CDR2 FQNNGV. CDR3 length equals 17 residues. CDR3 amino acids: CASSPGGGSRAEEKLFF.

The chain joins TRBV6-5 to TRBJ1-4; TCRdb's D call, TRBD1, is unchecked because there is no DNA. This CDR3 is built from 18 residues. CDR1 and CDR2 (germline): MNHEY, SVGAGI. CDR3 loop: CASSYGTPRQGTNEKLFF.

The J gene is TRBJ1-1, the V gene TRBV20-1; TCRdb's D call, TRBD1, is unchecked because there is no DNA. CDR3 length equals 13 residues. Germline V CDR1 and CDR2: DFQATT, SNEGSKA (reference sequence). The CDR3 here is CSAKGGADTEAFF.

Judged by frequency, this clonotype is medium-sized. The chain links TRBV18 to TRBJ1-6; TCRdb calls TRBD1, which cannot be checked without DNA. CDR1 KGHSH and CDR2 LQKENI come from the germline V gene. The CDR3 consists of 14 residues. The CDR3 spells CASSPPGPNSPLHF.

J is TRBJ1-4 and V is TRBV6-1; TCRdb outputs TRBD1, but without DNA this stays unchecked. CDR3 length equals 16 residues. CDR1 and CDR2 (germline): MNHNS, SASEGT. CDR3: CASSINPGHDNEKLFF.

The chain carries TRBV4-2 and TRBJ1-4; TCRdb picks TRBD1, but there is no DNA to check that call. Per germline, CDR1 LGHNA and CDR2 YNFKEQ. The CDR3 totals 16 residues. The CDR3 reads CASSQDGGQGAEKLFF.

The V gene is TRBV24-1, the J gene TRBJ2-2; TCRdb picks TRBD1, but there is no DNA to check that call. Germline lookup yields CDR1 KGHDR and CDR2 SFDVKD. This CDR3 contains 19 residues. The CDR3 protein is CATSDLRGDRPIVTGELFF.

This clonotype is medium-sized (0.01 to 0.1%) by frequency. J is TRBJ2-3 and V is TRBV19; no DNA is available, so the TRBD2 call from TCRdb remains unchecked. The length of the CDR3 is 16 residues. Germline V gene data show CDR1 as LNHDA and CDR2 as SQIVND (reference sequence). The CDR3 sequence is CASSIRAGESTDTQYF. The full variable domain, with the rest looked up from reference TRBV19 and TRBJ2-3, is DGGITQSPKYLFRKEGQNVTLSCEQNLNHDAMYWYRQDPGQGLRLIYYSQIVNDFQKGDIAEGYSVSREKKESFPLTVTSAQKNPTAFYLCASSIRAGESTDTQYFGPGTRLTVL.

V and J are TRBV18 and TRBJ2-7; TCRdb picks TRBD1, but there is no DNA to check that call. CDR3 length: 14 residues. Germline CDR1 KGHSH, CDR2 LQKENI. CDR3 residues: CASSPRGETYEQYF.

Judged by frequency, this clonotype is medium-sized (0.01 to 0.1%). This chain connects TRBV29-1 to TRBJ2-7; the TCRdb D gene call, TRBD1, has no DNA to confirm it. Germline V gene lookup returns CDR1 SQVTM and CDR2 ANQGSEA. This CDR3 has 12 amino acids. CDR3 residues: CSVKDREYEQYF.

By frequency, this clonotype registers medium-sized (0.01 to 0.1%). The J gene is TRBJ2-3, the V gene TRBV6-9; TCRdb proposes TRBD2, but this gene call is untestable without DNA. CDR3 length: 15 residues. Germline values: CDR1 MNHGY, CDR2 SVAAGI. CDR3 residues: CASSPLAGGPDTQYF.

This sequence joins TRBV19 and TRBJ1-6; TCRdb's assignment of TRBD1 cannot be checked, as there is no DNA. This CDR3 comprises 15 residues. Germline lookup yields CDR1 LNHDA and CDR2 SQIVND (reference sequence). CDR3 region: CASSIDFAGYSPLHF.

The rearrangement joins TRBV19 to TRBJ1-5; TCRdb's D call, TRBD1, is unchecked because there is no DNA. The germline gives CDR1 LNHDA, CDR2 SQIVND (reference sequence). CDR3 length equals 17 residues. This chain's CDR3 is CASTPGQGSYSNQPQHF.

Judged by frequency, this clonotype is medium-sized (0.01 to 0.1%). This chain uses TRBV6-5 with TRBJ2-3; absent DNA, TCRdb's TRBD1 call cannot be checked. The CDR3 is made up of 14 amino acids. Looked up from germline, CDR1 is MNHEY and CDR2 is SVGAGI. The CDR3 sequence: CASSRGSLTDTQYF.

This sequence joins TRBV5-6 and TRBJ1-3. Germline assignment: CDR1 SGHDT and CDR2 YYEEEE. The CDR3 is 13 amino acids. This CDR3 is CASSFRSGNTIYF. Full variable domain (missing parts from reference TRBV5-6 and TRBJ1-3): DAGVTQSPTHLIKTRGQQVTLRCSPKSGHDTVSWYQQALGQGPQFIFQYYEEEERQRGNFPDRFSGHQFPNYSSELNVNALLLGDSALYLCASSFRSGNTIYFGEGSWLTVV.

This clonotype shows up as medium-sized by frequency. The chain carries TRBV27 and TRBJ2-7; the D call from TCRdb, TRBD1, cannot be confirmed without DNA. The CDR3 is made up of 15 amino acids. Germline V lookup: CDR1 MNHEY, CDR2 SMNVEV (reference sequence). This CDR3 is CASTFRGGQFYEQYF.

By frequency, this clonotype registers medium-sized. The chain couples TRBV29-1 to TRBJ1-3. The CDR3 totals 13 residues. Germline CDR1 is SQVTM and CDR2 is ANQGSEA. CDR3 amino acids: CSVGALEGNTIYF.

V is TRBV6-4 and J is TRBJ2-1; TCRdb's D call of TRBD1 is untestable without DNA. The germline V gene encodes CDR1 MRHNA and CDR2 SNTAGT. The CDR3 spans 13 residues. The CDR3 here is CASGITGEGEQFF.

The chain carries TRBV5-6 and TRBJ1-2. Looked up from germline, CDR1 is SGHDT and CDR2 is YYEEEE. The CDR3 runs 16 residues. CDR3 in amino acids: CASRIGPRGREDGYTF.